These 25 T cell receptor beta chains came from one sample sequenced in a study of blood T cell repertoires in COVID-19 (dated by TCRdb to 2018 to 2020). Library construction relied on the immunoSEQ multiplex PCR assay. TCRdb stores this immuneACCESS table with in-frame sequences only. Part of the clones is absent; in the studies checked, under half of the shortfall reflects unresolved V genes, and no reason is known for the rest. The sample records fewer than 20,000 clones, around 92% of which are singletons. The ten top clones hold 6% to 8.5% of the sample. Sequenced sample: peripheral blood. These receptor sequences come from a human donor in a cohort sampled during active COVID-19.

The genes are TRBV27 and TRBJ2-1; 7 bases are a match to TRBD1. J was trimmed by 5 bases and V by 6 bases; bases with no gene match: 7. Germline CDR1 reads MNHEY; CDR2 reads SMNVEV (reference sequence). This CDR3 spans 14 amino acids. Here the CDR3 DNA reads TGTGCCAGCAGACTCGGGACAGCTAACAATGAGCAGTTCTTC. This gives the protein CASRLGTANNEQFF.

The CDR3 here is CASSGGLQGSETQYF. Written as DNA, the CDR3 is TGTGCCAGCAGCGGCGGTCTACAGGGGTCAGAGACCCAGTACTTC. The chain combines TRBV5-4 with TRBJ2-5; 7 bases match TRBD1. The CDR3 is 15 residues long. J gave up 4 bases and V 4 bases, and 10 bases lay outside the gene matches. The germline gives CDR1 SGHNT, CDR2 YYREEE (reference sequence).

The chain recombines TRBV21-1 with TRBJ2-7; the tabulated D call, TRBD1, remains unverified against the DNA. TRBV21-1 is given as a pseudogene. The CDR3 length is 15 residues. CDR3 loop: CASRQGVSPSYEQYF. CDR3 in DNA: TGTGCCAGCAGACAGGGGGTTTCCCCCTCCTACGAGCAGTACTTC.

The chain employs TRBV11-1 and TRBJ2-3; TRBD1 aligns across 11 bases. CDR1 is SGHAT and CDR2 is FQDESV in the germline V gene (reference sequence). The CDR3 totals 15 residues. V shed 5 bases, J shed 3 bases, and the junction held 4 bases outside the gene matches. CDR3 loop: CASSRGTGGTDTQYF. CDR3 DNA: TGTGCCAGCAGCCGTGGGACAGGGGGGACAGATACGCAGTATTTT. Based on the CDR3 plus reference TRBV11-1 and TRBJ2-3, the full variable domain is EAEVAQSPRYKITEKSQAVAFWCDPISGHATLYWYRQILGQGPELLVQFQDESVVDDSQLPKDRFSAERLKGVDSTLKIQPAELGDSAMYLCASSRGTGGTDTQYFGPGTRLTVL.

This rearrangement joins TRBV7-6 to TRBJ1-5; the match to TRBD1 covers 8 bases. The length of the CDR3 is 14 residues. J lost 8 bases, V lost 3 bases, and 6 bases had no gene match. Germline lookup yields CDR1 SGHVS and CDR2 FNYEAQ. The CDR3 DNA is TGTGCCAGCAGCTTGAGGACAGGGAAGGAGCCCCAGCATTTT. Encoded protein: CASSLRTGKEPQHF.

CDR3 bases: TGTGCCAGCAGGTCGGGGGGCGACAATGAGCAGTTCTTC. Its translation is CASRSGGDNEQFF. The V and J genes are TRBV11-3 and TRBJ2-1, with a tentative D call TRBD2 (7 bases). CDR1 is SGHNT and CDR2 is YENEEA in the germline V gene. The CDR3 covers 13 residues. V was shortened by 6 bases and J by 5 bases, with 11 bases between the two germline ends.

The V gene is TRBV19, the J gene TRBJ2-4, with TRBD1 matching over 7 bases. Germline CDR1 LNHDA, CDR2 SQIVND (reference sequence). After removal of 4 bases from V and 6 bases from J, the junction contained 6 bases not matched to a gene. The CDR3 is 14 amino acids. The CDR3 here is CASSRDRDRNIQYF. Written as DNA, the CDR3 is TGTGCCAGTAGTAGAGACAGGGACAGAAACATTCAGTACTTC.

The chain joins TRBV6-6 to TRBJ2-7; 10 positions agree with TRBD1. The V gene end was trimmed by 4 bases and the J gene end by 1 base; junction bases not matched to a gene: 7. This CDR3 is 16 amino acids long. Germline V gene data show CDR1 as MNHNY and CDR2 as SVGAGI (reference sequence). The CDR3 sequence: CASSSLPGQGSYEQYF. The CDR3, as DNA: TGTGCCAGCAGTTCGCTTCCGGGACAGGGGTCCTACGAGCAGTACTTC.

This sequence joins TRBV18 and TRBJ1-2; D perhaps matches TRBD1 (5 bases). This CDR3 region has 14 residues. The germline gives CDR1 KGHSH, CDR2 LQKENI. The ends were cut back, 0 bases at V and 4 bases at J, with 9 bases in the middle. Here the CDR3 DNA reads TGTGCCAGCTCACCACCGACAGAATCCTATGGCTACACCTTC. It is translated as CASSPPTESYGYTF.

This rearrangement joins TRBV5-4 to TRBJ2-3; 13 nucleotides match TRBD2. Trimming at V came to 3 bases and at J to 7 bases, leaving 8 bases not matched to a gene. Germline V CDR1 and CDR2: SGHNT, YYREEE (reference sequence). The CDR3 covers 16 residues. Here the CDR3 DNA reads TGTGCCAGCAGCTCGACTAGCGGGGGGCCCGTGAATACGCAGTATTTT. This sequence encodes CASSSTSGGPVNTQYF.

This clone was seen a single time. J is TRBJ2-5 and V is TRBV11-3, with D unclear. There are 13 residues in the CDR3. V lost 3 bases and J 5 bases, leaving 10 bases between the germline ends. Germline CDR1 is SGHNT and CDR2 is YENEEA. The CDR3 loop is CASSFLGLETQYF. CDR3 nucleotides: TGTGCCAGCAGCTTTCTGGGCCTTGAGACCCAGTACTTC.

The chain is built from TRBV19 and TRBJ2-4; D might be TRBD1 (5 bases). CDR3 length: 12 amino acids. V dropped 3 bases and J dropped 10 bases, with 10 bases sitting between them. Looked up from germline, CDR1 is LNHDA and CDR2 is SQIVND (reference sequence). CDR3 DNA: TGTGCCAGTAGTATGACAGTTTCGATTCAGTACTTC. This encodes CASSMTVSIQYF.

The CDR3 nucleotides are TGTGCCAGCAGTTACTTCCAGGGCGCCGAGCAGTACTTC. Amino acids: CASSYFQGAEQYF. The chain uses TRBV6-5 and TRBJ2-7, with D tentatively TRBD1 (5 bases). There are 13 residues in the CDR3. With 1 base removed from V and 6 bases from J, the gap between germline ends came to 10 bases. Germline V lookup: CDR1 MNHEY, CDR2 SVGAGI.

CDR3: CASSPIGPRTGGVHYGYTF. CDR3 sequence (DNA): TGCGCCAGCAGCCCAATCGGGCCACGAACAGGGGGCGTACACTATGGCTACACCTTC. This rearrangement joins TRBV5-1 to TRBJ1-2, with 9 bases fitting TRBD1. The CDR3 is made up of 19 amino acids. CDR1 and CDR2 (germline): SGHRS, YFSETQ. The V segment lost 4 bases and the J segment 3 bases; nucleotides outside the gene matches: 19.

This sequence joins TRBV19 and TRBJ1-1; D is possibly TRBD1 (5 bases). Per the germline V gene, CDR1 is LNHDA and CDR2 is SQIVND (reference sequence). Trimming shortened V by 10 bases and J by 6 bases, and 21 bases separated the two germline ends. This CDR3 has 14 residues. The CDR3, as DNA: TGTGCCACTCTGGCAAACGGGGGACGGGCTGAAGCTTTCTTT. Translating it yields CATLANGGRAEAFF. The full variable domain, completed using reference TRBV19 and TRBJ1-1, is DGGITQSPKYLFRKEGQNVTLSCEQNLNHDAMYWYRQDPGQGLRLIYYSQIVNDFQKGDIAEGYSVSREKKESFPLTVTSAQKNPTAFYLCATLANGGRAEAFFGQGTRLTVV.

V usage is TRBV6-6 and J usage is TRBJ2-7; TRBD2 might be the D (5 bases). This CDR3 is built from 12 residues. Trimming cost V 7 bases and J 4 bases, with 11 bases left between them. Germline lookup yields CDR1 MNHNY and CDR2 SVGAGI (reference sequence). Here the CDR3 reads CASIDRGYEQYF. The CDR3 DNA sequence: TGTGCCAGCATCGATCGGGGATACGAGCAGTACTTC.

The rearrangement uses TRBV5-1 and TRBJ2-7; 9 bases are a match to TRBD2. The CDR3 spans 14 residues. Germline loops: CDR1 SGHRS, CDR2 YFSETQ. V gave up 1 base and J gave up 4 bases; unmatched junction bases: 3. The CDR3 sequence is CASSLSSGSYEQYF. The CDR3 coding sequence is TGCGCCAGCAGCTTGAGTAGCGGGAGTTACGAGCAGTACTTC.

The chain carries TRBV5-1 and TRBJ2-7; maybe TRBD2 (7 bases). This CDR3 spans 14 amino acids. V was cut by 4 bases and J by 1 base, with 12 bases left in between. CDR1 and CDR2 from the germline V gene are SGHRS and YFSETQ. The CDR3 coding sequence is TGCGCCAGCAGCACGGGGGGCGGGTCCTACGAGCAGTACTTC. The encoded protein is CASSTGGGSYEQYF. Variable domain in full (rest from reference TRBV5-1 and TRBJ2-7): KAGVTQTPRYLIKTRGQQVTLSCSPISGHRSVSWYQQTPGQGLQFLFEYFSETQRNKGNFPGRFSGRQFSNSRSEMNVSTLELGDSALYLCASSTGGGSYEQYFGPGTRLTVT.

The rearrangement uses TRBV7-9 and TRBJ2-2; D remains ambiguous. CDR3 length equals 12 residues. V gave up 8 bases and J gave up 6 bases, with 10 bases separating them. CDR1 is SEHNR, CDR2 FQNEAQ, per germline (reference sequence). The CDR3 sequence: CASVIVSGELFF. In DNA form, the CDR3 reads TGTGCCAGCGTAATAGTCTCCGGGGAGCTGTTTTTT.

The J gene is TRBJ2-7, the V gene TRBV12-3 or TRBV12-4, with 7 bases fitting TRBD2. V was clipped by 6 bases and J by 7 bases; unmatched bases: 9. The CDR3 runs 13 residues. CDR3: CASSTGEGREQYF. In nucleotides, the CDR3 is TGTGCCAGCAGCACCGGGGAGGGGAGAGAGCAGTACTTC.

This chain uses TRBV18 with TRBJ1-1; D is uncertain. This CDR3 is 14 amino acids long. The germline V gene encodes CDR1 KGHSH and CDR2 LQKENI. V shed 6 bases and J shed 6 bases, with 17 bases lying between them. The CDR3 spells CASSEQLDKSEAFF. The CDR3 DNA follows: TGTGCCAGCTCCGAACAACTCGACAAATCTGAAGCTTTCTTT.

The V and J genes are TRBV7-2 and TRBJ2-1; D uncertain. The germline V and J ends were trimmed by 1 base and 5 bases, with 6 bases remaining between them. The V gene's germline CDR1 is SGHTA and CDR2 FQGNSA. The CDR3 totals 13 residues. The CDR3 coding sequence is TGTGCCAGCAGCTTAGGGCTTCACAATGAGCAGTTCTTC. Translation gives CASSLGLHNEQFF.

The chain uses TRBV5-1 and TRBJ2-2, with TRBD1 matching over 10 bases. The CDR3 runs to 18 residues. Germline V gene data show CDR1 as SGHRS and CDR2 as YFSETQ. The V segment lost 4 bases and the J segment 6 bases; nucleotides outside the gene matches: 15. The CDR3 DNA sequence: TGCGCCAGCAGCCCCTATCCTTCAACCGGGACAGGGGCCGGGGAGCTGTTTTTT. It yields the protein CASSPYPSTGTGAGELFF.

The chain is built from TRBV7-8 and TRBJ1-1; perhaps TRBD1 as D (6 bases). The CDR3 runs 15 residues. The germline CDR1 and CDR2 sequences are SGHVS and FQNEAQ. V gave up 2 bases and J gave up 3 bases, with 13 bases separating them. CDR3: CASSLNVGQYTEAFF. The DNA for the CDR3 is TGTGCCAGCAGCTTAAACGTAGGACAGTACACTGAAGCTTTCTTT.

This sequence joins TRBV6-5 and TRBJ2-2; D remains ambiguous. The CDR3 totals 16 residues. V was pared by 0 bases and J by 5 bases, with 13 bases between. Per germline, CDR1 MNHEY and CDR2 SVGAGI. For the CDR3, the DNA is TGTGCCAGCAGTTACTCGGCCACCCGATTGACCGGGGAGCTGTTTTTT. This encodes CASSYSATRLTGELFF.